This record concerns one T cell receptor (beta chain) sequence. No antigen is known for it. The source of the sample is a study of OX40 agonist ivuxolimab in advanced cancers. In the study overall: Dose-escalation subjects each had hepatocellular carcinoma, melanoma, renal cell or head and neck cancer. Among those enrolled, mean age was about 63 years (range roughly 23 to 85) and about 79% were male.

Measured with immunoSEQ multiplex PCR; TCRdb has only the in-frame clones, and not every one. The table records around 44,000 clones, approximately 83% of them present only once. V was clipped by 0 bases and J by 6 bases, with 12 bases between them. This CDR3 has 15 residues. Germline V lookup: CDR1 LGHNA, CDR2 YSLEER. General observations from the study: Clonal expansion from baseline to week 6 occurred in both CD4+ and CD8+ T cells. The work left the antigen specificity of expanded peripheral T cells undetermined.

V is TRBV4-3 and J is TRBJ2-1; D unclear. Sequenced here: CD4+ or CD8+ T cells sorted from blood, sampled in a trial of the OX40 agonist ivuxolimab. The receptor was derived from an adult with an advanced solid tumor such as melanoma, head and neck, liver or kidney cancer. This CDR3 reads CASSQDPGLVNEQFF. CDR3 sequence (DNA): TGCGCCAGCAGCCAAGATCCCGGGCTGGTCAATGAGCAGTTCTTC.